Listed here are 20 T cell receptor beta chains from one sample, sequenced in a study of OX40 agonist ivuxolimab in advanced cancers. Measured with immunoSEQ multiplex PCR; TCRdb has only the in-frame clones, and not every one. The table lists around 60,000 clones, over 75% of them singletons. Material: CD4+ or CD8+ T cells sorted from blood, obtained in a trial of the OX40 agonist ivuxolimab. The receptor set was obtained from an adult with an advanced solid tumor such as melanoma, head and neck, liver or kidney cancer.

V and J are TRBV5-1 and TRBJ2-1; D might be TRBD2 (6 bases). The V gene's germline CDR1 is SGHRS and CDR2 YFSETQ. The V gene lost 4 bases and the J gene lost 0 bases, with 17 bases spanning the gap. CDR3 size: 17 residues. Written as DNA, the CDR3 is TGCGCCAGCAGCCTTGGAAGCGGGCCCAGCTCCTACAATGAGCAGTTCTTC. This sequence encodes CASSLGSGPSSYNEQFF.

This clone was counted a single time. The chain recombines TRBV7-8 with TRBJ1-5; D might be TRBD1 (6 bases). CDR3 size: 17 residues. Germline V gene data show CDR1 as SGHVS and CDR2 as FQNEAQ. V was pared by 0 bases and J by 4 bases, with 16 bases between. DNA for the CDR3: TGTGCCAGCAGCTTAGCCTCATCGGACAGAACTAATCAGCCCCAGCATTTT. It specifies CASSLASSDRTNQPQHF.

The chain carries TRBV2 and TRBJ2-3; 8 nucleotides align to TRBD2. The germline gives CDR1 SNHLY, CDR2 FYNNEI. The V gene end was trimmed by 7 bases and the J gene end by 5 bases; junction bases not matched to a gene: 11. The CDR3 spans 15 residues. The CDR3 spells CASTAGGPVRDTQYF. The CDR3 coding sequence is TGTGCCAGCACGGCGGGAGGACCGGTAAGAGATACGCAGTATTTT.

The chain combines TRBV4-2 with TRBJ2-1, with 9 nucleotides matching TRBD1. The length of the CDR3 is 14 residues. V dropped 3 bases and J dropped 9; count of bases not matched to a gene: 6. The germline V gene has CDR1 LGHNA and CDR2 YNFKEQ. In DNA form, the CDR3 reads TGTGCCAGCAGCCATGACACAGGGGGCACTGAGCAGTTCTTC. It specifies CASSHDTGGTEQFF.

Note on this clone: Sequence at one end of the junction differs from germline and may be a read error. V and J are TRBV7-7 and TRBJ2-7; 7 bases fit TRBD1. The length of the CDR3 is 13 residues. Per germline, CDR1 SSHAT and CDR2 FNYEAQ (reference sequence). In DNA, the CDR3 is TGTGCTAGCAGCAGGGACAGCACCTACGAGCAGTACTTC. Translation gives CASSRDSTYEQYF.

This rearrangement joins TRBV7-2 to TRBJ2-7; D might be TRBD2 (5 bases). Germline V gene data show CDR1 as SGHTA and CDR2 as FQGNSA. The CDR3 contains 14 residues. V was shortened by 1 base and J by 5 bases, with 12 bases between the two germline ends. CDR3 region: CASSLGAPRDEQYF. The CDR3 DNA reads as TGTGCCAGCAGCTTAGGGGCCCCGAGGGACGAGCAGTACTTC.

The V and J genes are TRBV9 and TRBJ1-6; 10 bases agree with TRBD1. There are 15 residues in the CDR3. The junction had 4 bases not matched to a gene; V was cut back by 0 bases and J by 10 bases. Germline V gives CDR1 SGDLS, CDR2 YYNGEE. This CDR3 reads CASSVEGTGESPLHF. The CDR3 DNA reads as TGTGCCAGCAGCGTAGAAGGGACAGGGGAGTCACCCCTCCACTTT.

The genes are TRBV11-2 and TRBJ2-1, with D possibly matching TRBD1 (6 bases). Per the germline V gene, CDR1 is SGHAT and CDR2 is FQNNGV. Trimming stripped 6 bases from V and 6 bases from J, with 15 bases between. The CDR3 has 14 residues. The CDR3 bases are TGTGCCAGCAGGCCTACCCTAGGGGGCAATGAGCAGTTCTTC. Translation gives CASRPTLGGNEQFF.

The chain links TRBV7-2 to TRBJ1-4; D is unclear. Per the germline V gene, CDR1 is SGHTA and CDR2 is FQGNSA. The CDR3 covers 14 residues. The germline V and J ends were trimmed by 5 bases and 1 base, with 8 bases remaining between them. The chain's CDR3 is CASSPRVTNEKLFF. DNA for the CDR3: TGTGCCAGCAGCCCTAGGGTAACTAATGAAAAACTGTTTTTT.

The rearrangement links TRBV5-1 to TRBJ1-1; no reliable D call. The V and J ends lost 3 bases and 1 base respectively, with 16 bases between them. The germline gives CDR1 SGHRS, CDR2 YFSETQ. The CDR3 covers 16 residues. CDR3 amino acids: CASSWPAAGPNTEAFF. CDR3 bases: TGCGCCAGCAGCTGGCCGGCGGCAGGTCCGAACACTGAAGCTTTCTTT.

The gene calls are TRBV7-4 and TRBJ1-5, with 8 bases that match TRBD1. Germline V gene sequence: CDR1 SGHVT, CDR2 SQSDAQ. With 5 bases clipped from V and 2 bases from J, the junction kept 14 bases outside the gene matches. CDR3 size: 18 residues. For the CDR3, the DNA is TGTGCCAGCAGCATAGGACAGGGCACCTTCAGTGGCAATCAGCCCCAGCATTTT. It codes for CASSIGQGTFSGNQPQHF. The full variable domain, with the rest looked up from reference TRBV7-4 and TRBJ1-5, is GAGVSQSPRYKVAKRGRDVALRCDSISGHVTLYWYRQTLGQGSEVLTYSQSDAQRDKSGRPSGRFSAERPERSVSTLKIQRTEQGDSAVYLCASSIGQGTFSGNQPQHFGDGTRLSIL.

The CDR3 spells CATSNDLLSGNTIYF. CDR3 nucleotide sequence: TGTGCCACCAGCAACGACCTTCTCAGTGGAAACACCATATATTTT. V is TRBV15 and J is TRBJ1-3; D uncertain. The CDR3 has 15 amino acids. CDR1 LNHNV and CDR2 YYDKDF come from the germline V gene (reference sequence). Trimming shortened V by 4 bases and J by 3 bases, and 13 bases separated the two germline ends.

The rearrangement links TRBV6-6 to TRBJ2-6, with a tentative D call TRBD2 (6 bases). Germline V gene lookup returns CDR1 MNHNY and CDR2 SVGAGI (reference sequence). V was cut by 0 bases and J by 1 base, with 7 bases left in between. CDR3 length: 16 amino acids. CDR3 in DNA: TGTGCCAGCAGTTACTCGGGGGGATCTGGGGCCAACGTCCTGACTTTC. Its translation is CASSYSGGSGANVLTF.

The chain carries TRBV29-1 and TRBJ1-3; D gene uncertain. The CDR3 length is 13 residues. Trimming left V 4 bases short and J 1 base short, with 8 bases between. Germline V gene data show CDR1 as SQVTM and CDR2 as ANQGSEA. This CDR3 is CSVGVQSGNTIYF. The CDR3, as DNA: TGCAGCGTTGGGGTACAGTCTGGAAACACCATATATTTT. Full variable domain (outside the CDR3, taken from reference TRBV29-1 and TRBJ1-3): SAVISQKPSRDICQRGTSLTIQCQVDSQVTMMFWYRQQPGQSLTLIATANQGSEATYESGFVIDKFPISRPNLTFSTLTVSNMSPEDSSIYLCSVGVQSGNTIYFGEGSWLTVV.

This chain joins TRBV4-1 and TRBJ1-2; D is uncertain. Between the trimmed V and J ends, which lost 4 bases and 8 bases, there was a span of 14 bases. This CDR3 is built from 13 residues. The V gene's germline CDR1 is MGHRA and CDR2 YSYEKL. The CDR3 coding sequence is TGCGCCAGCAGCCTTAGAAGCGGGGAGGGCTACACCTTC. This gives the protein CASSLRSGEGYTF.

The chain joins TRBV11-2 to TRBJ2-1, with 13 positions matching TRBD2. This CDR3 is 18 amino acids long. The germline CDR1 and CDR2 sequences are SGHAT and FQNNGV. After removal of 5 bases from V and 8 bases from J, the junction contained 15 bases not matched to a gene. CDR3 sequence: CASSPIKRTSGSGYEQFF. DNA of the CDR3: TGTGCCAGCAGCCCCATAAAAAGGACTAGCGGGAGTGGATATGAGCAGTTCTTC.

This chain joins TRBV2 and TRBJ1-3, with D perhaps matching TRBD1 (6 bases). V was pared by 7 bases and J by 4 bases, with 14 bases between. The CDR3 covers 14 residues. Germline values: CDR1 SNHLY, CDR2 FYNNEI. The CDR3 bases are TGTGCCAGCAAGGGGGTTCCCGCCGGAAACACCATATATTTT. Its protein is CASKGVPAGNTIYF. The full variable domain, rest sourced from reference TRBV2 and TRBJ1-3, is EPEVTQTPSHQVTQMGQEVILRCVPISNHLYFYWYRQILGQKVEFLVSFYNNEISEKSEIFDDQFSVERPDGSNFTLKIRSTKLEDSAMYFCASKGVPAGNTIYFGEGSWLTVV.

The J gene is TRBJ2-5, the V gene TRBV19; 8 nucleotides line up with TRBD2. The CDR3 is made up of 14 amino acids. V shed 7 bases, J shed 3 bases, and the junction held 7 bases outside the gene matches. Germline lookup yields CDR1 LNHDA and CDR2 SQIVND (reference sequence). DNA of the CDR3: TGTGCCAGTAAAGCGACTAGCGCAGAAGAGACCCAGTACTTC. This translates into CASKATSAEETQYF.

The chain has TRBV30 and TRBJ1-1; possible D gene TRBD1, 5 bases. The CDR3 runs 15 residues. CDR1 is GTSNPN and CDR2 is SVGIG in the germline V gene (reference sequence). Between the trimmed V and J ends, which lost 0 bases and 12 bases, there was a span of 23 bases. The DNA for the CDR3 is TGTGCCTGGAGTGTACGAAGTCGGGACGGCCGATTCCCTTTCTTT. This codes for CAWSVRSRDGRFPFF. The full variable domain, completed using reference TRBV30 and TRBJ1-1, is SQTIHQWPATLVQPVGSPLSLECTVEGTSNPNLYWYRQAAGRGLQLLFYSVGIGQISSEVPQNLSASRPQDRQFILSSKKLLLSDSGFYLCAWSVRSRDGRFPFFGQGTRLTVV.

CDR3 nucleotides: TGTGCCAGCAGTTTGGCCCCAAGTCCTTTCTTT. It translates to CASSLAPSPFF. The V gene is TRBV27, the J gene TRBJ1-1; no clear D. Trimming shortened V by 3 bases and J by 12 bases, and 11 bases separated the two germline ends. Germline V gene lookup returns CDR1 MNHEY and CDR2 SMNVEV (reference sequence). The CDR3 has 11 residues.